Listed here is a single TCR beta chain. Antigen unknown. The Oncomine TCR Beta short-read assay was applied to DNA of cultured CD4+ T cells. Using its own MiXCR run on the PCR reads, TCRdb lists one record per CDR3 protein. The sample records under 15,000 distinct CDR3 sequences, around three fifths being singletons. This record comes from a study of vaccination and CD4 T cells after COVID-19. At the level of the study: At a median around 100 days (range 35 to 161) after diagnosis, post-COVID samples were drawn.

The CDR3 consists of 14 residues. CDR1 is LGHNA and CDR2 is YSLEER in the germline V gene. Trimming at V came to 3 bases and at J to 6 bases, leaving 6 bases not matched to a gene. Regarding the study as a whole: Going from about 22 to 38, median SARS-CoV-2-reactive clonotypes did not rise significantly.

Treatment meaning: approximately 9-day PBMC culture with coronavirus spike peptide pools or control peptides (ViraFEST assay). The clonotype comes from a human donor who had recovered from COVID-19. The chain combines TRBV4-3 with TRBJ1-1, with 8 positions matching TRBD1. Specimen: CD4+ T cells from blood, cultured in vitro. The CDR3 bases are TGCGCCAGCAGCCAGGTACAGGGACAGGCTGAAGCTTTCTTT. Translation gives CASSQVQGQAEAFF.